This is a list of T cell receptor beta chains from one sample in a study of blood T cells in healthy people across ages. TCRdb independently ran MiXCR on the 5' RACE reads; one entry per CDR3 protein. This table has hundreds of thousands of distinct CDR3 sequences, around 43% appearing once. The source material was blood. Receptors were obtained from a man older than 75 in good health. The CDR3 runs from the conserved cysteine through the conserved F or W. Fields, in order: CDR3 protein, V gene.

cdr3_aa: CASRLPLNEKLFF
v_call: TRBV6-2/TRBV6-3

cdr3_aa: CASSEEEGGTQPQHF
v_call: TRBV2

cdr3_aa: CASSGRNPPRTDTQYF
v_call: TRBV19

cdr3_aa: CASTQGAGTNVLTF
v_call: TRBV19

cdr3_aa: CATSGEGFTNEKLFF
v_call: TRBV15

cdr3_aa: CASSLVTGGSTDAQYF
v_call: TRBV5-1

cdr3_aa: CASSSQGFPANTEAFF
v_call: TRBV5-5

cdr3_aa: CASSQQGGLAGNEQFF
v_call: TRBV14

cdr3_aa: CASSLRDNSPLHF
v_call: TRBV12-3/TRBV12-4

cdr3_aa: CASSSTPLPEAFF
v_call: TRBV5-8

cdr3_aa: CSAMRSGGAVDEQFF
v_call: TRBV20-1

cdr3_aa: CASSPKPGTGYGYTF
v_call: TRBV7-2

cdr3_aa: CASSLAGHPDTQYF
v_call: TRBV5-1

cdr3_aa: CSARETGVGGYTF
v_call: TRBV20-1

cdr3_aa: CSAEGTSGRNEQFF
v_call: TRBV20-1

cdr3_aa: CASSSRTSRETQYF
v_call: TRBV11-2

cdr3_aa: CSAREGLISQEAQYF
v_call: TRBV20-1

cdr3_aa: CSARDASGRAGYNEQYF
v_call: TRBV20-1

cdr3_aa: CASSRGLAGDYEQYF
v_call: TRBV7-3

cdr3_aa: CASSNRGRLNIQYF
v_call: TRBV6-1

cdr3_aa: CASSHTLVAYNEQYF
v_call: TRBV4-2

cdr3_aa: CSADRQGPNQPQHF
v_call: TRBV20-1

cdr3_aa: CSARESGRTEAFF
v_call: TRBV20-1

cdr3_aa: CASSLGGLAREKETQYF
v_call: TRBV7-9

cdr3_aa: CASSLALGVNTDTQYF
v_call: TRBV7-2

cdr3_aa: CASRGSSGVPPLDEQFF
v_call: TRBV6-2/TRBV6-3

cdr3_aa: CSARGRGWGTEAFF
v_call: TRBV20-1

cdr3_aa: CATSGGRGNQPQHF
v_call: TRBV15

cdr3_aa: CASSEGGPVRGYEQYF
v_call: TRBV7-2

cdr3_aa: CSVEGTTWYNEQYF
v_call: TRBV29-1

cdr3_aa: CATSRDKQQETQYF
v_call: TRBV15

cdr3_aa: CASSSTLSDREGNTEAFF
v_call: TRBV12-3/TRBV12-4

cdr3_aa: CASSSPRAAYEQYF
v_call: TRBV7-2

cdr3_aa: CASSQESWREGGDTQYF
v_call: TRBV4-2

cdr3_aa: CSARPGWGSIRGNEQFF
v_call: TRBV20-1

cdr3_aa: CASDRGGSYEQYF
v_call: TRBV6-2/TRBV6-3

cdr3_aa: CSASQRTQETQYF
v_call: TRBV20-1

cdr3_aa: CSAPTGATNEKLFF
v_call: TRBV20-1

cdr3_aa: CSARDVSTGNQPQHF
v_call: TRBV20-1

cdr3_aa: CSASGSSYEQYF
v_call: TRBV20-1

cdr3_aa: CASSRQGAMADTQYF
v_call: TRBV27

cdr3_aa: CATSRATNEQYF
v_call: TRBV15

cdr3_aa: CASSSGQHSSTDTQYF
v_call: TRBV7-6

cdr3_aa: CASSPLDRKGVDYGYTF
v_call: TRBV14

cdr3_aa: CSAQDRRTNTYEQYF
v_call: TRBV20-1

cdr3_aa: CASTSQGDRGDEQYF
v_call: TRBV4-2

cdr3_aa: CASSGGPAYF
v_call: TRBV5-5

cdr3_aa: CASSLEAGANTIYF
v_call: TRBV5-1

cdr3_aa: CASSLGTANEQFF
v_call: TRBV11-2